Here is one T cell receptor beta chain with its context. The antigen is not known. Trimming removed 1 base from V and 5 bases from J, with 9 bases in between. From germline, CDR1 is SGHTA and CDR2 FQGNSA. The CDR3 contains 14 residues. The data derive from a study of T cells after yellow fever vaccination. Overall study context: It was SMART-Seq v4 Ultra Low Input that prepared the fractions with low cell numbers.

TCR cDNA was made by 5'RACE template switching, adding a universal primer site and UMIs. Via MiXCR, TCRdb re-called the 5' RACE reads, giving one row per CDR3 protein. The sample comprises about 340,000 distinct CDR3 sequences, around 13% of which are singletons, and 3.2% rests with the top ten. Study-wide results and limits: Booster samples showed a return of most primary-vaccination clones (about 97% CD4, 85% to 90% CD8). A secondary response was less intense yet reached its peak sooner, at day 5 versus 15.

The rearrangement uses TRBV7-2 and TRBJ1-5; no reliable D call. This receptor was identified in a man between 18 and 35 years old who received the YFV17D yellow fever vaccine. The specimen was CD4+ T cells sorted from PBMCs, collected 15 days after the yellow fever booster vaccination. CDR3 sequence (DNA): TGTGCCAGCAGCTTAGTTCGCGGAGATCAGCCCCAGCATTTT. It specifies CASSLVRGDQPQHF. Drawing the rest from reference TRBV7-2 and TRBJ1-5, the complete variable domain is GAGVSQSPSNKVTEKGKDVELRCDPISGHTALYWYRQSLGQGLEFLIYFQGNSAPDKSGLPSDRFSAERTGGSVSTLTIQRTQQEDSAVYLCASSLVRGDQPQHFGDGTRLSIL.